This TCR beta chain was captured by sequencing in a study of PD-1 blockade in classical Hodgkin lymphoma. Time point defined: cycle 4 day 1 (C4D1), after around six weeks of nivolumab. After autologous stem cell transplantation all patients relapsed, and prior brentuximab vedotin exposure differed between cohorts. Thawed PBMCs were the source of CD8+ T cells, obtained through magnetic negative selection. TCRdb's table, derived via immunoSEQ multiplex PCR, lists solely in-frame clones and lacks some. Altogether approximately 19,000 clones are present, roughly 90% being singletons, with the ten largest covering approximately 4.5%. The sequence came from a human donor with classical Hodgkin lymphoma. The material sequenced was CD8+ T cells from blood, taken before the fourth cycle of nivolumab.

The CDR3 protein is CASHTTVNPIVTYEQYF. CDR3 bases: TGTGCCAGCCATACCACCGTAAACCCTATAGTGACCTACGAGCAGTACTTC. The chain has TRBV6-4 and TRBJ2-7; D is unresolved. Germline loops: CDR1 MRHNA, CDR2 SNTAGT. Deletions cut 8 bases from V and 2 bases from J, with 25 bases between. This CDR3 region has 17 residues.